The TCR beta chain under discussion was sequenced for a study of blood T cell repertoires in COVID-19. The CDR3 spans 16 residues. Looked up from germline, CDR1 is MGHRA and CDR2 is YSYEKL. V shed 3 bases and J 8 bases; nucleotides not matched to a gene: 12. Assay used: immunoSEQ multiplex PCR; TCRdb lists only in-frame clones, some missing. The profile shows roughly 360,000 clones, approximately 87% of them singletons. The chain uses TRBV4-1 and TRBJ1-4, with 7 bases lining up with TRBD1. Sequenced sample: PBMCs or T cells enriched from blood (not recorded which). The TCR sequence derives from a man aged 30 to 45 who had recovered from COVID-19. Here the CDR3 reads CASSQPGRTGGEKLFF. As DNA, the CDR3 is TGCGCCAGCAGCCAGCCCGGGCGGACAGGCGGGGAAAAACTGTTTTTT.